What follows are 3 T cell receptor beta chains derived from one specimen sequenced in a study of T cell clonotyping in hematopoietic cell transplantation. Clones were sequenced by immunoSEQ multiplex PCR, and TCRdb holds only the in-frame ones, with some missing. In the table there are 17,000 or so clones, over 90% of which are singletons. The sample was peripheral blood mononuclear cells. The receptor source for this set is a man between 35 and 55 years old in good health. Some clones in this sample may be carry-over from other donors' samples.

This chain links TRBV4-1 with TRBJ2-7; 7 nucleotides align to TRBD1. After removal of 2 bases from V and 2 bases from J, the junction contained 6 bases not matched to a gene. The germline gives CDR1 MGHRA, CDR2 YSYEKL. This CDR3 has 15 residues. The CDR3 loop is CASSQFSGTAYEQYF. The CDR3 DNA is TGCGCCAGCAGCCAATTCTCCGGGACAGCCTACGAGCAGTACTTC.

The J gene is TRBJ1-2, the V gene TRBV9; TRBD1 agrees at 7 bases. Germline-derived CDR1 and CDR2 are SGDLS and YYNGEE. Trimming cost V 3 bases and J 6 bases; bases outside gene matches: 11. The CDR3 is made up of 15 amino acids. The chain's CDR3 is CASSAIQGLSDGYTF. The CDR3 bases are TGTGCCAGCAGCGCCATACAGGGGCTCTCGGATGGCTACACCTTC. Full variable domain (outside the CDR3, taken from reference TRBV9 and TRBJ1-2): DSGVTQTPKHLITATGQRVTLRCSPRSGDLSVYWYQQSLDQGLQFLIQYYNGEERAKGNILERFSAQQFPDLHSELNLSSLELGDSALYFCASSAIQGLSDGYTFGSGTRLTVV.

V and J are TRBV19 and TRBJ2-3; D not certain. With 4 bases removed from V and 6 bases from J, the gap between germline ends came to 8 bases. The CDR3 is 12 amino acids. CDR1 and CDR2 (germline): LNHDA, SQIVND (reference sequence). The CDR3 coding sequence is TGTGCCAGTAGTACACGGATGGATACGCAGTATTTT. Protein product: CASSTRMDTQYF.